These 18 T cell receptor beta chains were sequenced from one sample in a study of blood T cell repertoires in COVID-19. TCRdb's copy holds only in-frame clones and misses some; the assay was immunoSEQ multiplex PCR. Of more than 200,000 clones listed, around 86% are singletons. Sequencing input: peripheral blood. The receptors derive from a man aged 80 or over with acute or convalescent COVID-19.

The genes are TRBV15 and TRBJ1-5, with 11 positions matching TRBD1. This CDR3 is 16 amino acids long. With V trimmed by 1 base and J by 6 bases, 5 bases remained unmatched. Germline V gene sequence: CDR1 LNHNV, CDR2 YYDKDF (reference sequence). CDR3 DNA: TGTGCCACCAGCAGAGCGGGACAGGGGGATGGTCAGCCCCAGCATTTT. This codes for CATSRAGQGDGQPQHF.

V and J are TRBV5-1 and TRBJ1-6; D perhaps matches TRBD1 (6 bases). The CDR3 loop spans 13 amino acids. The V end was cut by 2 bases, the J end by 10 bases, with 10 bases between. Germline-derived CDR1 and CDR2 are SGHRS and YFSETQ. Here the CDR3 DNA reads TGCGCCAGCAGCTTTCAGGGGAGATCACCCCTCCACTTT. This translates into CASSFQGRSPLHF.

CDR3 DNA sequence: TGTGCCAGCAGCCTCGGGACGGCAGAAGGGGGAGAAAAACTGTTTTTT. Translated: CASSLGTAEGGEKLFF. The J gene is TRBJ1-4, the V gene TRBV4-2; D might be TRBD1 (6 bases). CDR3 length equals 16 residues. Looked up from germline, CDR1 is LGHNA and CDR2 is YNFKEQ. V was cut by 4 bases and J by 8 bases, with 20 bases left in between.

The chain couples TRBV29-1 to TRBJ2-3; possibly TRBD2 for D (7 bases). CDR3 length equals 15 residues. Looked up from germline, CDR1 is SQVTM and CDR2 is ANQGSEA. The V end lost 3 bases, the J end lost 3 bases, and 16 bases lay between the germline ends. This CDR3 is CSVDWGGRLTDTQYF. In DNA form, the CDR3 reads TGCAGCGTTGACTGGGGGGGGCGTTTGACAGATACGCAGTATTTT.

The chain uses TRBV6-5 and TRBJ1-4, with D unresolved. Germline-derived CDR1 and CDR2 are MNHEY and SVGAGI. Trimming shortened V by 5 bases and J by 7 bases, and 11 bases separated the two germline ends. CDR3 size: 13 residues. This chain's CDR3 is CASSPQAIEKLFF. Here the CDR3 DNA reads TGTGCCAGCAGTCCCCAAGCAATTGAAAAACTGTTTTTT.

The V gene is TRBV10-3, the J gene TRBJ1-2, with 7 bases that match TRBD1. The CDR3 runs to 12 residues. The J segment lost 6 bases and the V segment lost 3 bases, leaving 1 base of the junction unmatched. Germline CDR1 ENHRY, CDR2 SYGVKD. CDR3 nucleotides: TGTGCCATCAGTGACAGGGGGGATGGCTACACCTTC. Translation: CAISDRGDGYTF.

The chain has TRBV11-3 and TRBJ2-1; TRBD1 matches 8 bases. With 1 base clipped from V and 10 bases from J, the junction kept 6 bases outside the gene matches. The germline gives CDR1 SGHNT, CDR2 YENEEA. The CDR3 loop spans 14 amino acids. Here the CDR3 reads CASSLGTGSGEQFF. DNA for the CDR3: TGTGCCAGCAGCTTAGGGACAGGGTCGGGGGAGCAGTTCTTC.

The J gene is TRBJ2-3, the V gene TRBV7-2; D remains ambiguous. The V gene lost 3 bases and the J gene lost 0 bases, with 10 bases spanning the gap. CDR1 and CDR2 (germline): SGHTA, FQGNSA. The CDR3 runs 15 residues. The CDR3 protein is CASSFKQTSTDTQYF. CDR3 nucleotides: TGTGCCAGCAGCTTTAAACAAACAAGCACAGATACGCAGTATTTT. Full variable domain (rest looked up from reference TRBV7-2 and TRBJ2-3): GAGVSQSPSNKVTEKGKDVELRCDPISGHTALYWYRQSLGQGLEFLIYFQGNSAPDKSGLPSDRFSAERTGGSVSTLTIQRTQQEDSAVYLCASSFKQTSTDTQYFGPGTRLTVL.

The V call is TRBV6-5, the J call TRBJ2-1; TRBD2 agrees at 7 bases. Germline-derived CDR1 and CDR2 are MNHEY and SVGAGI. The CDR3 is 14 residues long. V lost 7 bases and J lost 8; bases outside the gene matches: 11. This chain's CDR3 is CASKGGGRPHEQFF. The CDR3 bases are TGTGCCAGCAAAGGCGGCGGGAGACCCCATGAGCAGTTCTTC.

V and J are TRBV6-5 and TRBJ2-1; TRBD1 agrees at 8 bases. After removal of 6 bases from V and 6 bases from J, the junction contained 10 bases not matched to a gene. The CDR3 extends over 15 amino acids. Germline CDR1 and CDR2: MNHEY and SVGAGI. CDR3 amino acids: CASRERRTGFNEQFF. The CDR3 DNA is TGTGCCAGCAGGGAGCGTAGGACAGGGTTCAATGAGCAGTTCTTC.

The chain links TRBV6-9 to TRBJ2-2; 8 bases fit TRBD1. The CDR3 loop spans 15 amino acids. V dropped 6 bases and J dropped 4; count of bases not matched to a gene: 7. CDR1 is MNHGY, CDR2 SVAAGI, per germline. This CDR3 is CASSPTGAGTGELFF. The CDR3 DNA reads TGTGCCAGCAGCCCGACAGGGGCGGGCACCGGGGAGCTGTTTTTT.

This clone appeared a single time. The V gene is TRBV20-1, the J gene TRBJ2-5, with 7 bases matching TRBD1. Trimming cost V 3 bases and J 2 bases; bases outside gene matches: 6. Germline CDR1 is DFQATT and CDR2 is SNEGSKA (reference sequence). The CDR3 totals 14 residues. CDR3 DNA sequence: TGCAGTGCTAGTTTGGTACAGGGGCAAGAGACCCAGTACTTC. This gives the protein CSASLVQGQETQYF.

The chain links TRBV2 to TRBJ2-5; D perhaps matches TRBD1 (6 bases). Germline CDR1 is SNHLY and CDR2 is FYNNEI. V shed 2 bases and J shed 4 bases, with 8 bases lying between them. The CDR3 sequence is 13 residues long. The CDR3, as DNA: TGTGCCAGCAGTGAATCAGGGGCAGAGACCCAGTACTTC. It encodes CASSESGAETQYF.

The CDR3 bases are TGTGCTACGGGGAGCGGGTCCCCAAGAGCCCAGTACTTC. It specifies CATGSGSPRAQYF. The genes are TRBV15 and TRBJ2-5, with D maybe TRBD2 (6 bases). CDR1 is LNHNV and CDR2 is YYDKDF in the germline V gene (reference sequence). This CDR3 is 13 amino acids long.

The V and J genes are TRBV4-3 and TRBJ1-5, with a tentative D call TRBD1 (5 bases). From germline, CDR1 is LGHNA and CDR2 YSLEER. V was trimmed by 0 bases and J by 2 bases, leaving 14 bases between them. The CDR3 is 17 residues long. The CDR3 region has the DNA TGCGCCAGCAGCCAAGATCGCATGAGCAGGGGCAATCAGCCCCAGCATTTT. This codes for CASSQDRMSRGNQPQHF.

The chain couples TRBV7-9 to TRBJ1-2; 8 nucleotides match TRBD1. With 1 base clipped from V and 4 bases from J, the junction kept 2 bases outside the gene matches. Germline assignment: CDR1 SEHNR and CDR2 FQNEAQ (reference sequence). This CDR3 region has 14 residues. CDR3 region: CASSLVGTGYGYTF. The CDR3 DNA reads as TGTGCCAGCAGCTTAGTAGGGACAGGCTATGGCTACACCTTC.

As regards this clone: Other DNA sequences within the sample encode an identical CDR3. The chain combines TRBV19 with TRBJ1-4; TRBD1 matches 7 bases. Germline trimming cut 3 bases from V and 5 bases from J; bases unmatched to any gene: 3. Per the germline V gene, CDR1 is LNHDA and CDR2 is SQIVND (reference sequence). The CDR3 sequence is 14 residues long. CDR3 nucleotides: TGTGCCAGTAGTATCGGGACAGTAAATGAAAAACTGTTTTTT. It codes for CASSIGTVNEKLFF.

V gene TRBV10-3 combines with J gene TRBJ2-3; 9 nucleotides align to TRBD1. Germline loops: CDR1 ENHRY, CDR2 SYGVKD. This CDR3 region has 15 residues. With 5 bases clipped from V and 0 bases from J, the junction kept 3 bases outside the gene matches. CDR3 region: CAISPGTGSTDTQYF. The CDR3, as DNA: TGTGCCATCAGTCCCGGGACAGGGAGCACAGATACGCAGTATTTT.